This T cell receptor beta chain was identified during a study of blood T cell repertoires in COVID-19 (dated by TCRdb to 2019 to 2021). Notes on the research overall: Samples covering the acute and convalescent phases of COVID-19 were provided by collaborators in the United States, Italy and Spain. The prospective study material was composed of cDNA or gDNA derived from T cells, B-cell-depleted T cells, or PBMCs. Deeply sampled blood TCRbeta repertoires from subjects exposed to, actively infected with, or recovered from COVID-19 were included in the dataset. The repertoires were made available in a free public database intended to serve as a resource for research on the immune response to SARS-CoV-2. Samples came from the ongoing ImmuneRACE study (first 160 participants) plus 1,254 subjects from 6 global collaborators. Sample metadata almost always included a de-identified subject ID, COVID-19 status, age in years and sex. HLA class I and class II types, where available, came from metadata supplied by the sample provider rather than from assay-based typing. Findings and caveats that apply to the study as a whole: The quantity of clinical and demographic metadata differed by source and by participant and was supplied without curation.

As encoded in the germline V gene, CDR1 is SGHDN while CDR2 is FVKESK. Between the V and J ends, shortened by 4 bases and 4 bases respectively, the junction contains 16 bases. The CDR3 runs 16 amino acids, cysteine and phenylalanine included. Just the 48-base CDR3 DNA is kept, in frame starting at base 1. Participants in the prospective study were enrolled through a virtual design, were aged roughly 18 to 100 years, and lived in 20 to 30 United States geographic areas. In the prospective study, cohorts were assigned on the basis of participant-reported clinical history obtained from a screening survey and a study questionnaire. Recovered participants in ImmuneRACE Cohort 3 were defined as having two consecutive negative NP/OP PCR tests, clearance from a healthcare professional, or resolution of symptoms. Mobile phlebotomists in the prospective study collected whole blood, serum and a nasopharyngeal or oropharyngeal swab from every participant. Over an approximately 2-month period, participants in the prospective study had the option of providing additional blood draws and questionnaires. Before DNA extraction, prospective study blood samples were shipped either frozen or at room temperature.

To note about this clone: This receptor's antigen is unknown. No qualities accompany the bases; no much larger clone lies one base away.

The immunoSEQ Assay, a bias-controlled multiplex PCR, was used to amplify TCRbeta CDR3 regions from genomic DNA. The original pipeline was this. The number of nucleated cells in each sample was estimated from the amplification of reference gene primers within the assay. Sequence reads were collapsed and filtered to measure the absolute abundance of every unique TCRbeta CDR3 rearrangement. For each sample, productive Simpson clonality was calculated as the square root of Simpson's diversity index over productive rearrangements. TCRdb mirrors the immuneACCESS table, restricted to in-frame sequences. Some clones are absent from its copies; in checked studies, under half trace to an unresolved V gene, and the reason for the others is unknown. V, J and clone size derive from that table, while D and trimming were established from the DNA sequence. The sample table holds about 160,000 clones, of which about four fifths were seen once. Around 3.2% of the sample goes to the ten largest clones.

The source material was PBMCs or T cells enriched from blood (not recorded which). This receptor was identified in a woman in her sixties or seventies who had recovered from COVID-19. This chain is built from TRBV14 and TRBJ2-2; the D gene cannot be named for sure. The CDR3: CASSPRGGYGTGELFF. The DNA sequence follows: TGTGCCAGCAGCCCCCGCGGCGGATATGGCACCGGGGAGCTGTTTTTT.